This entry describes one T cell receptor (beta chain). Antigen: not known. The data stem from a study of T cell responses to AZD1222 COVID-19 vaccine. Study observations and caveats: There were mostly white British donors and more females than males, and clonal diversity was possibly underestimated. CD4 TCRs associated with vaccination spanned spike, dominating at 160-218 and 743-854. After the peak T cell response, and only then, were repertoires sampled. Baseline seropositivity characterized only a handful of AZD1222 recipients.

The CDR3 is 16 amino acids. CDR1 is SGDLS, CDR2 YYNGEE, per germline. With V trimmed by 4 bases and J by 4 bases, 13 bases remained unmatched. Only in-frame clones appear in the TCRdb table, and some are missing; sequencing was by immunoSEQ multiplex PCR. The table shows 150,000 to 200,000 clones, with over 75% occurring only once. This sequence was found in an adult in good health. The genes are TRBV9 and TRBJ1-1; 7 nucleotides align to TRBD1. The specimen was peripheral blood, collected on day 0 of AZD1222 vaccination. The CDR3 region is CASSPSMDRFPTEAFF. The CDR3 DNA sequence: TGTGCCAGCAGCCCCTCCATGGACAGGTTTCCCACTGAAGCTTTCTTT.